One and the same sample provided the 12 T cell receptor beta chains below, sequenced in a study of CD8+CD57+ T cells in acquired aplastic anemia. The patients chosen for sequencing had shown expansion of CD8+CD57+ cells (detected by flow cytometry). TCR beta VDJ and CDR3 were profiled, and genomic DNA was the template. Each CDR3 protein is one row after TCRdb ran MiXCR on the reads. The data show around 430,000 distinct CDR3 sequences, 25% to 40% seen once. The sequenced material came from sorted CD4+, CD8+, or CD8+CD57+ T cells (not recorded which) from PBMCs. Receptor source: a human donor with aplastic anemia.

This clonotype has at least ten counts. V gene TRBV13 combines with J gene TRBJ1-2; D perhaps matches TRBD1 (6 bases). Germline loops: CDR1 PRHDT, CDR2 FYEKMQ (reference sequence). This CDR3 comprises 14 residues. V lost 2 bases, J lost 8 bases, and 15 bases lay in between. In DNA, the CDR3 is TGTGCCAGCAGCTTATTGCCGGGGGCGGAAGGCTACACCTTC. Its protein product is CASSLLPGAEGYTF.

Concerning this clonotype: The germline gene is not matched at one end of the junction; a read error may be the cause. The CDR3 spells CAGSLDRGAGTFLPNTEAFF. DNA for the CDR3: TGTGCCGGCAGCTTAGATCGGGGGGCGGGAACTTTTTTACCGAACACTGAAGCTTTCTTT. The gene calls are TRBV7-9 and TRBJ1-1, with a tentative D call TRBD1 (6 bases). CDR1 is SEHNR and CDR2 is FQNEAQ in the germline V gene (reference sequence). CDR3 size: 20 residues.

This clonotype was seen a few times. The chain links TRBV9 to TRBJ2-1; D gene uncertain. In germline, CDR1 is SGDLS, CDR2 YYNGEE. V lost 0 bases and J 5 bases, leaving 12 bases between the germline ends. CDR3 length equals 15 residues. In DNA form, the CDR3 reads TGTGCCAGCAGCGTAGGTGCTAGATCCAACAATGAGCAGTTCTTC. Protein product: CASSVGARSNNEQFF.

This clonotype was found many times. The V call is TRBV2, the J call TRBJ1-6, with 8 nucleotides matching TRBD1. Unmatched junction bases numbered 14, after V lost 7 bases and J lost 9 bases. CDR3 length: 16 residues. CDR1 and CDR2 (germline): SNHLY, FYNNEI. CDR3 protein: CASTGIRRQGSSPLHF. CDR3 DNA sequence: TGTGCCAGCACGGGGATACGGAGACAGGGGAGTTCACCCCTCCACTTT.

V and J are TRBV6-5 and TRBJ1-1; the D is unclear. CDR1 is MNHEY, CDR2 SVGAGI, per germline. V lost 0 bases and J 1 base, leaving 6 bases between the germline ends. The CDR3 is made up of 14 amino acids. CDR3 sequence reads: CASSYSRGNTEAFF. The CDR3 DNA is TGTGCCAGCAGTTACTCTCGGGGGAACACTGAAGCTTTCTTT.

This clonotype was seen at least ten times. The chain joins TRBV7-2 to TRBJ1-2; possibly TRBD1 for D (6 bases). Germline V gene data show CDR1 as SGHTA and CDR2 as FQGNSA. This CDR3 spans 15 amino acids. V was shortened by 6 bases and J by 4 bases, with 18 bases between the two germline ends. The CDR3 DNA reads TGTGCCAGCAGTCTTCCCACAGGGTCGGTCTATGGCTACACCTTC. Translated: CASSLPTGSVYGYTF. Looking up the rest from reference TRBV7-2 and TRBJ1-2 gives the full variable domain: GAGVSQSPSNKVTEKGKDVELRCDPISGHTALYWYRQSLGQGLEFLIYFQGNSAPDKSGLPSDRFSAERTGGSVSTLTIQRTQQEDSAVYLCASSLPTGSVYGYTFGSGTRLTVV.

The chain joins TRBV5-1 to TRBJ2-7; 7 nucleotides match TRBD2. In germline, CDR1 is SGHRS, CDR2 YFSETQ. Trimming took 2 bases from V and 8 from J; bases not matched to a gene: 13. The CDR3 covers 15 residues. The CDR3 DNA is TGCGCCAGCAGCTTCGTAGCGGGCGCCGAGCGACAGCAGTACTTC. It specifies CASSFVAGAERQQYF.

This clonotype has at least ten counts. The CDR3 coding sequence is TGTGCCACCAGCAGGGGGGACGGGAATCAGCCCCAGCATTTT. It encodes CATSRGDGNQPQHF. The chain employs TRBV15 and TRBJ1-5; TRBD1 might be the D (5 bases). Germline CDR1 and CDR2: LNHNV and YYDKDF (reference sequence). The CDR3 is 14 amino acids. V was clipped by 3 bases and J by 4 bases, with 10 bases between them.

About this clonotype: This may stem from a read error, because a much larger clone lies one nucleotide away. The rearrangement joins TRBV20-1 to TRBJ1-5; 8 bases line up with TRBD1. CDR3 size: 15 residues. Trimming cost V 3 bases and J 0 bases; bases outside gene matches: 4. Germline assignment: CDR1 DFQATT and CDR2 SNEGSKA (reference sequence). CDR3 in amino acids: CSARRTGYSNQPQHF. The CDR3 region has the DNA TGCAGTGCTAGGCGGACAGGGTATAGCAATCAGCCCCAGCATTTT.

The chain recombines TRBV13 with TRBJ2-1; maybe TRBD2 (5 bases). The germline gives CDR1 PRHDT, CDR2 FYEKMQ (reference sequence). The CDR3 has 13 amino acids. V was clipped by 4 bases and J by 9 bases, with 13 bases between them. The CDR3, as DNA: TGTGCCAGCAGCTACCAGGTGGCGGGTGAGCAGTTCTTC. Translation: CASSYQVAGEQFF.

The genes are TRBV2 and TRBJ2-5; perhaps TRBD1 as D (5 bases). CDR1 SNHLY and CDR2 FYNNEI come from the germline V gene. V was pared by 1 base and J by 5 bases, with 11 bases between. The CDR3 runs to 14 residues. This chain's CDR3 is CASSEDLGPETQYF. The CDR3 coding sequence is TGTGCCAGCAGTGAAGACCTGGGGCCGGAGACCCAGTACTTC.

This clonotype was observed a few times. The chain joins TRBV2 to TRBJ1-1; 9 positions match TRBD1. Germline V lookup: CDR1 SNHLY, CDR2 FYNNEI. The CDR3 spans 17 residues. V was pared by 9 bases and J by 4 bases, with 18 bases of the junction left unmatched. The CDR3, as DNA: TGTGCCAGGGCCTCAGGACAGGGGCTTATGAAGACCACTGAAGCTTTCTTT. Translating it yields CARASGQGLMKTTEAFF. Full variable domain (rest looked up from reference TRBV2 and TRBJ1-1): EPEVTQTPSHQVTQMGQEVILRCVPISNHLYFYWYRQILGQKVEFLVSFYNNEISEKSEIFDDQFSVERPDGSNFTLKIRSTKLEDSAMYFCARASGQGLMKTTEAFFGQGTRLTVV.